The 8 T cell receptor beta chains listed next were all sequenced from one sample in a study of beta chain features in type 1 diabetes. Isolated RNA was reverse transcribed in full, so expressed TCRB transcripts were sequenced. TCRdb's copy holds only in-frame clones and misses some; the assay was immunoSEQ multiplex PCR. The sample has about 330,000 clones, approximately 10% seen once. Source material: naive CD4+ T cells from blood. The receptor source for this set is a woman in her twenties or thirties in good health.

This clone was recorded a few times. The CDR3, as DNA: TGTGCCAGCAGCGAGGGACTAGCGGGAGGGGATAATGAGCAGTTCTTC. Translation gives CASSEGLAGGDNEQFF. The V call is TRBV2, the J call TRBJ2-1; 16 nucleotides line up with TRBD2. Losses at the gene ends were 6 bases for V and 7 bases for J; bases not matched to a gene: 6. The CDR3 totals 16 residues. Germline V gene sequence: CDR1 SNHLY, CDR2 FYNNEI.

The chain employs TRBV4-3 and TRBJ2-3; the D gene is possibly TRBD2 (5 bases). CDR3 length equals 16 residues. The V gene lost 1 base and the J gene lost 2 bases, with 13 bases spanning the gap. The germline V gene has CDR1 LGHNA and CDR2 YSLEER. The CDR3 loop is CASSQVRGDYTDTQYF. Here the CDR3 DNA reads TGCGCCAGCAGCCAAGTACGGGGAGACTACACAGATACGCAGTATTTT.

The V gene is TRBV9, the J gene TRBJ2-1, with D possibly being TRBD1 (5 bases). Trimming took off 0 bases at V and 4 bases at J, with 14 bases between the two ends. CDR1 SGDLS and CDR2 YYNGEE come from the germline V gene. The CDR3 contains 16 residues. CDR3 nucleotides: TGTGCCAGCAGCGTAGTGGGGCAGAGTGGGTACAATGAGCAGTTCTTC. This encodes CASSVVGQSGYNEQFF.

This chain joins TRBV28 and TRBJ1-5; weak D call: TRBD1 (6 bases). Between the trimmed V and J ends, which lost 6 bases and 7 bases, there was a span of 16 bases. Germline CDR1 MDHEN, CDR2 SYDVKM. The CDR3 runs 14 residues. The CDR3 bases are TGTGCCAGCAGGACACAGGGCCCTTTACAGCCCCAGCATTTT. This codes for CASRTQGPLQPQHF.

This clone was found many times. The J gene is TRBJ2-5, the V gene TRBV7-2; 10 positions match TRBD1. After removal of 10 bases from V and 9 bases from J, the junction contained 8 bases not matched to a gene. The CDR3 sequence is 12 residues long. Germline V gene lookup returns CDR1 SGHTA and CDR2 FQGNSA. The CDR3 coding sequence is TGTGCCACGGGACAGGGGATGATGGCCCAGTACTTC. Translated, it gives CATGQGMMAQYF.

This clone occurred a few times. This rearrangement joins TRBV28 to TRBJ2-4; 9 nucleotides agree with TRBD1. Germline CDR1 MDHEN, CDR2 SYDVKM. This CDR3 contains 14 residues. Trimming at V came to 6 bases and at J to 6 bases, leaving 6 bases not matched to a gene. The CDR3 region has the DNA TGTGCCAGCAGGGGACAGGGCGGGGGAAACATTCAGTACTTC. Protein: CASRGQGGGNIQYF. Using reference TRBV28 and TRBJ2-4 for the parts outside the CDR3, the full variable domain is DVKVTQSSRYLVKRTGEKVFLECVQDMDHENMFWYRQDPGLGLRLIYFSYDVKMKEKGDIPEGYSVSREKKERFSLILESASTNQTSMYLCASRGQGGGNIQYFGAGTRLSVL.

This clone was seen more than once but under ten times. V is TRBV29-1 and J is TRBJ2-5; weak D call: TRBD2 (6 bases). The CDR3 has 14 residues. The V gene's germline CDR1 is SQVTM and CDR2 ANQGSEA. Trimming removed 8 bases at V and 11 bases at J, with 27 bases between. The CDR3 is CSISLGSSRREQYF. As DNA, the CDR3 is TGCAGCATCTCGCTAGGTAGTAGTCGGAGGGAGCAGTACTTC. Using reference TRBV29-1 and TRBJ2-5 for the parts outside the CDR3, the full variable domain is SAVISQKPSRDICQRGTSLTIQCQVDSQVTMMFWYRQQPGQSLTLIATANQGSEATYESGFVIDKFPISRPNLTFSTLTVSNMSPEDSSIYLCSISLGSSRREQYFGPGTRLLVL.

J is TRBJ2-7 and V is TRBV19, with a possible D match to TRBD1 (6 bases). The CDR3 consists of 14 residues. The V gene's germline CDR1 is LNHDA and CDR2 SQIVND (reference sequence). V lost 4 bases and J 2 bases, leaving 12 bases between the germline ends. CDR3 sequence: CASSTTGAPYEQYF. The CDR3 nucleotides are TGTGCCAGTAGTACGACAGGCGCCCCCTACGAGCAGTACTTC.